The rows below give T cell receptor beta chains drawn from one sample of a study of blood T cell repertoires in COVID-19. Assay used: immunoSEQ multiplex PCR; TCRdb lists only in-frame clones, some missing. The sample comprises about 130,000 clones, approximately 90% of which are singletons, and roughly 2.1% rests with the top ten. The material sequenced was peripheral blood. The receptor source for this set is a man aged 70-80 years with active COVID-19. Both conserved end residues are part of each CDR3. A D gene is named only where the DNA matches it firmly. Some rows mark clone size as missing; the rest say once, few, many or name a class of expanded clone.

V	size	D	J	DNA	CDR3
TRBV18	NA	TRBD1	TRBJ2-1	TGTGCCAGCTCACCACCGGGACAGGGGGCGCGGAATGAGCAGTTCTTC	CASSPPGQGARNEQFF
TRBV2	NA	NA	TRBJ1-5	TGTGCCAGCAGTGGTTATCTCGGGGGCAATCAGCCCCAGCATTTT	CASSGYLGGNQPQHF
TRBV4-3	once	NA	TRBJ2-7	TGCGCCAGCAGCCAAGATAGGGCGGGGACCCCCTACGAGCAGTACTTC	CASSQDRAGTPYEQYF
TRBV5-1	NA	NA	TRBJ2-1	TGCGCCAGCAGCTTCGGGAGCTCCTACAATGAGCAGTTCTTC	CASSFGSSYNEQFF
TRBV7-2	NA	NA	TRBJ2-2	TGTGCCAGCAGCGTGACCTGGGCCTCCGGGGAGCTGTTTTTT	CASSVTWASGELFF
TRBV6-1	NA	TRBD2	TRBJ2-1	TGTGCCAGCAGTGAACCCGGACTAGCGGGTAACAATGAGCAGTTCTTC	CASSEPGLAGNNEQFF
TRBV10-2	NA	NA	TRBJ2-5	TGCGCCAGCAGTAGGTACAGGGAAAGTGGAGAGACCCAGTACTTC	CASSRYRESGETQYF
TRBV28	NA	TRBD2	TRBJ2-7	TGTGCCAGCAGTTTGGGGGCTAGCGGGCGATTGGGCGAGCAGTACTTC	CASSLGASGRLGEQYF
TRBV19	once	TRBD2	TRBJ2-1	TGTGCCAGTAGTATCGGGACTAGCGGGAAAGGTGAGCAGTTCTTC	CASSIGTSGKGEQFF
TRBV10-3	once	NA	TRBJ2-1	TGTGCCATCGAGACGGGGAAGGTTCCCAATGAGCAGTTCTTC	CAIETGKVPNEQFF
TRBV30	once	TRBD1	TRBJ2-3	TGTGCCTGGGCACTGACAGGGGGACGCACAGATACGCAGTATTTT	CAWALTGGRTDTQYF
TRBV19	NA	NA	TRBJ1-5	TGTGCCAGTACCGGACAGCTCAATCAGCCCCAGCATTTT	CASTGQLNQPQHF
TRBV7-9	NA	NA	TRBJ1-3	TGTGCCAGCAGCTTAGCAGCCCGCAACTCTGGAAACACCATATATTTT	CASSLAARNSGNTIYF
TRBV18	NA	NA	TRBJ2-1	TGTGCCAGCTCCCTGGGACAAGAGAGTGAGCAGTTCTTC	CASSLGQESEQFF
TRBV5-1	NA	TRBD1	TRBJ1-1	TGCGCCAGCAGCCCGTCACAGGGGGCTAACACTGAAGCTTTCTTT	CASSPSQGANTEAFF
TRBV6-2/TRBV6-3	NA	NA	TRBJ2-7	TGTGCCAGCAGTTACGGCGGGACCCGTAGCGAGCAGTACTTC	CASSYGGTRSEQYF
TRBV5-1	NA	TRBD2	TRBJ2-5	TGCGCCAGCAGCTTGGCCGGGGGGCAAGAGACCCAGTACTTC	CASSLAGGQETQYF
TRBV19	few	TRBD1	TRBJ2-7	TGTGCCGCCGGGGGCAGGGGGCCCTACGAGCAGTACTTC	CAAGGRGPYEQYF
TRBV5-1	NA	NA	TRBJ2-1	TGCGCCAGCACTCTGGAGGGGAGTGGACATGAGCAGTTCTTC	CASTLEGSGHEQFF
TRBV11-3	once	TRBD2	TRBJ2-1	TGTGCCAGCAGCTCAGACAGCGGGGGTGGGTACAATGAGCAGTTCTTC	CASSSDSGGGYNEQFF
TRBV28	NA	NA	TRBJ2-2	TGTGCCAGCAGTTTATTCTCAGGGGTCGACACCGGGGAGCTGTTTTTT	CASSLFSGVDTGELFF
TRBV2	NA	NA	TRBJ1-4	TGTGCCAGCAGATCCCTGGGGGGAAAGAACGAAAAACTGTTTTTT	CASRSLGGKNEKLFF
TRBV12-3/TRBV12-4	NA	TRBD1	TRBJ1-1	TGTGCCAGCAGCTTGACAGGGACCACTGAAGCTTTCTTT	CASSLTGTTEAFF
TRBV19	NA	NA	TRBJ2-1	TGTGCCAGTAGTATACGGGGTTGGGGCTCCTACAATGAGCAGTTCTTC	CASSIRGWGSYNEQFF
TRBV19	NA	NA	TRBJ1-5	TGTGCCAGTTCACAGGGCTGGCAGCCCCAGCATTTT	CASSQGWQPQHF
TRBV5-1	few	TRBD1	TRBJ2-1	TGCGCCAGCAGCCAACAGGGGGCCGTCAATGAGCAGTTCTTC	CASSQQGAVNEQFF
TRBV7-8	NA	TRBD2	TRBJ2-3	TGTGCCAGCAGCCCACTAGCGGGACCGGATGATACGCAGTATTTT	CASSPLAGPDDTQYF
TRBV5-1	NA	TRBD1	TRBJ1-6	TGCGCCAGCAGCTCGGGACAGACTTATAATTCACCCCTCCACTTT	CASSSGQTYNSPLHF
TRBV4-3	NA	TRBD1	TRBJ2-7	TGCGCCAGCAGCCAATACTGGGCAGGGGGCAGTCCCTACGAGCAGTACTTC	CASSQYWAGGSPYEQYF
TRBV6-5	NA	NA	TRBJ1-2	TGTGCCAGCAGTTCTCTCACCGGGACAATCTATGGCTACACCTTC	CASSSLTGTIYGYTF
TRBV27	few	NA	TRBJ2-7	TGTGCCAGCAGGCGGGACTTGGGCTACGAGCAGTACTTC	CASRRDLGYEQYF
TRBV7-2	NA	NA	TRBJ2-3	TGTGCCAGCAGCCGGCGGCGTATCCCAGATACGCAGTATTTT	CASSRRRIPDTQYF
TRBV18	NA	NA	TRBJ2-7	TGTGCCAGCTCACCAGTTCCGGGAGAGGCCTACGAGCAGTACTTC	CASSPVPGEAYEQYF
TRBV5-1	NA	NA	TRBJ1-2	TGCGCCAGCAGCTTGGAGGGAGGGTATGGCTACACCTTC	CASSLEGGYGYTF
TRBV5-1	NA	TRBD1	TRBJ2-1	TGCGCCAGCAGCTTACAGGGGGAATTTCCCAATGAGCAGTTCTTC	CASSLQGEFPNEQFF
TRBV7-2	NA	TRBD2	TRBJ2-1	TGTGCCAGCAGCCGTACTAGCGGGGGGGACAATGAGCAGTTCTTC	CASSRTSGGDNEQFF
TRBV21-1	NA	NA	TRBJ2-1	TGTGCCAGCATACCCGGGACAGACGCGTACAATGAGCAGTTCTTC	CASIPGTDAYNEQFF
TRBV7-2	NA	TRBD2	TRBJ2-2	TGTGCCAGCAGCCCACCGGGACTAGCGCCCGCGAACACCGGGGAGCTGTTTTTT	CASSPPGLAPANTGELFF
TRBV10-3	once	TRBD2	TRBJ2-3	TGTGCCATCAGTCCCCTAGCGGGAGGAACAGATACGCAGTATTTT	CAISPLAGGTDTQYF
TRBV14	NA	NA	TRBJ1-3	TGTGCCAGCAGCCCCTTAACCGGGACATCTGGAAACACCATATATTTT	CASSPLTGTSGNTIYF
TRBV5-1	NA	NA	TRBJ1-6	TGCGCCAGCAGCTTGTGGCTCAGGGCAGAGAAAAATTCACCCCTCCACTTT	CASSLWLRAEKNSPLHF
TRBV20-1	NA	NA	TRBJ1-3	TGCAGTGCTAGTCTGCGGAGCCCCTCTGGAAACACCATATATTTT	CSASLRSPSGNTIYF
TRBV28	NA	NA	TRBJ2-1	TGTGCCACCGCTTCGGGTGATGAGCAGTTCTTC	CATASGDEQFF
TRBV29-1	NA	TRBD2	TRBJ2-7	TGCAGCGTTGAAGACGGGGGGACGGGGGAGCAGTACTTC	CSVEDGGTGEQYF
TRBV19	NA	TRBD2	TRBJ2-7	TGTGCCAGTAGTACGCTAGCGGGAGGCTCCTACGAGCAGTACTTC	CASSTLAGGSYEQYF
TRBV28	few	NA	TRBJ2-5	TGTGCCAGTAGTCCCCCAGGGCGGCTGAGGACCCAGTACTTC	CASSPPGRLRTQYF
TRBV5-1	few	TRBD1	TRBJ1-2	TGCGCCAGCAGCCCCGGACAGGGTGATTATGGCTACACCTTC	CASSPGQGDYGYTF
TRBV28	NA	TRBD2	TRBJ2-7	TGTGCCAGCAGTTCCGCGGGCGGGGGTTCCTACGAGCAGTACTTC	CASSSAGGGSYEQYF
TRBV25-1	NA	NA	TRBJ2-1	TGTGCCAGCAGTGACCGGCAGGGGAAACACAATGAGCAGTTCTTC	CASSDRQGKHNEQFF
TRBV9	NA	TRBD2	TRBJ2-3	TGTGCCAGCAGCGCAACTAGCGGGGGCACAGATACGCAGTATTTT	CASSATSGGTDTQYF
TRBV15	NA	NA	TRBJ1-5	TGTGCCACCAGCAGAGGGTTGAGTAATCAGCCCCAGCATTTT	CATSRGLSNQPQHF
TRBV7-2	NA	TRBD1	TRBJ1-1	TGTGCCAGCAGCTTGGGACAGGGAATGACTGAAGCTTTCTTT	CASSLGQGMTEAFF
TRBV19	NA	NA	TRBJ1-1	TGTGCCAGTAGTAGTCAGACAGCGAACACTGAAGCTTTCTTT	CASSSQTANTEAFF